The 2 T cell receptor beta chains presented below share a single source sample, sequenced in a study of Graves' ophthalmopathy and Graves' hyperthyroidism. RNA transcripts were the source from which TCR beta CDR3 regions were amplified. Second-round multiplex PCR came after first-round RT-PCR with HTBI primers. TCRdb reprocessed the multiplex PCR reads via MiXCR and lists one record per CDR3 protein. The sample consists of almost 750,000 distinct CDR3 sequences, 40% of them appearing once. The material sequenced was peripheral blood. Every receptor here comes from an adult man with Graves' ophthalmopathy.

The sample holds many counts of this clonotype. The rearrangement links TRBV14 to TRBJ1-2; D is ambiguous. The germline CDR1 and CDR2 sequences are SGHDN and FVKESK. V lost 2 bases and J 0 bases, leaving 7 bases between the germline ends. The CDR3 runs to 14 residues. The CDR3 loop reads CASSQSQANYGYTF. For the CDR3, the DNA is TGTGCCAGCAGCCAAAGCCAGGCTAACTATGGCTACACCTTC.

This clonotype showed up many times. The chain links TRBV7-6 to TRBJ1-2; 9 bases are shared with TRBD1. The CDR3 is made up of 13 amino acids. V shed 3 bases, J shed 6 bases, and the junction held 2 bases outside the gene matches. Germline values: CDR1 SGHVS, CDR2 FNYEAQ. As DNA, the CDR3 is TGTGCCAGCAGCTTCGACAGGGGGGATGGCTACACCTTC. Amino acid sequence: CASSFDRGDGYTF.